A single sample gave rise to the 15 T cell receptor beta chains below, sequenced in a study of control samples from healthy donors and cancer patients. TCRdb keeps only in-frame clones here, not all; method: immunoSEQ multiplex PCR. The sample carries about 120,000 clones, 70% to 90% recorded once. Material for sequencing was blood. The receptor source for this set is a man between 50 and 59 years old in good health.

This clone was detected once. The gene calls are TRBV29-1 and TRBJ1-1, with 7 bases identical to TRBD1. J gave up 6 bases and V 2 bases, and 6 bases lay outside the gene matches. There are 13 residues in the CDR3. Germline CDR1 and CDR2: SQVTM and ANQGSEA. DNA of the CDR3: TGCAGCGTTGAACAAACAGGGGCGTCTGAAGCTTTCTTT. Translation: CSVEQTGASEAFF. Full variable domain (missing parts from reference TRBV29-1 and TRBJ1-1): SAVISQKPSRDICQRGTSLTIQCQVDSQVTMMFWYRQQPGQSLTLIATANQGSEATYESGFVIDKFPISRPNLTFSTLTVSNMSPEDSSIYLCSVEQTGASEAFFGQGTRLTVV.

Only a few counts were recorded for this clone. The chain links TRBV2 to TRBJ2-1, with D hard to call. Trimming stripped 5 bases from V and 5 bases from J, with 10 bases between. Germline-derived CDR1 and CDR2 are SNHLY and FYNNEI. CDR3 length: 13 amino acids. CDR3 loop: CASSLTKNNEQFF. The DNA of the CDR3 is TGTGCCAGCAGTCTTACTAAGAACAATGAGCAGTTCTTC. The full variable domain, completed using reference TRBV2 and TRBJ2-1, is EPEVTQTPSHQVTQMGQEVILRCVPISNHLYFYWYRQILGQKVEFLVSFYNNEISEKSEIFDDQFSVERPDGSNFTLKIRSTKLEDSAMYFCASSLTKNNEQFFGPGTRLTVL.

The genes are TRBV23-1 and TRBJ2-1, with 7 positions matching TRBD1. TRBV23-1 is flagged as an ORF with uncertain function. The CDR3 sequence is 12 residues long. V lost 7 bases to trimming and J lost 6 bases; unmatched junction nucleotides: 3. The CDR3 spells CASNHRGNEQFF. Written as DNA, the CDR3 is TGCGCCAGCAACCACAGGGGCAATGAGCAGTTCTTC.

The rearrangement links TRBV13 to TRBJ2-3; D uncertain. The germline V and J ends were trimmed by 2 bases and 2 bases, with 5 bases remaining between them. CDR1 and CDR2 from the germline V gene are PRHDT and FYEKMQ (reference sequence). The CDR3 has 13 residues. CDR3 DNA: TGTGCCAGCAGCTTAAGGAACACAGATACGCAGTATTTT. Its translation: CASSLRNTDTQYF.

The rearrangement joins TRBV29-1 to TRBJ1-4, with D hard to call. CDR3 length: 13 amino acids. Per the germline V gene, CDR1 is SQVTM and CDR2 is ANQGSEA. V lost 2 bases, J lost 8 bases, and 12 bases lay in between. Written as DNA, the CDR3 is TGCAGCGTTGAAACGTCAGTCCGAGAAAAACTGTTTTTT. Translating it yields CSVETSVREKLFF.

The genes are TRBV25-1 and TRBJ2-7; tentative D call: TRBD1 (6 bases). This CDR3 has 14 residues. V dropped 1 base and J dropped 2 bases, with 9 bases sitting between them. Germline CDR1 is MGHDK and CDR2 is SYGVNS. CDR3 in DNA: TGTGCCAGCAGTGAATTAACAGGGACCTACGAGCAGTACTTC. Its translation: CASSELTGTYEQYF.

V is TRBV2 and J is TRBJ1-2, with D uncertain. The CDR3 is 8 amino acids. Trimming stripped 11 bases from V and 5 bases from J, with 3 bases between. Germline V gene sequence: CDR1 SNHLY, CDR2 FYNNEI. CDR3 loop: CAGYGYTF. The CDR3 nucleotides are TGTGCCGGGTATGGCTACACCTTC.

A note on this clone: The junction departs from the called germline gene at one end, perhaps through a read error. The rearrangement links TRBV15 to TRBJ1-4, with no clear D. The CDR3 spans 14 residues. Germline loops: CDR1 LNHNV, CDR2 YYDKDF (reference sequence). In DNA, the CDR3 is TGTGCCACCAGCGGAGACCGCGAATGGGAGGGACTGTTTTTT. It translates to CATSGDREWEGLFF. Drawing the rest from reference TRBV15 and TRBJ1-4, the complete variable domain is DAMVIQNPRYQVTQFGKPVTLSCSQTLNHNVMYWYQQKSSQAPKLLFHYYDKDFNNEADTPDNFQSRRPNTSFCFLDIRSPGLGDTAMYLCATSGDREWEGLFFGSGTQLSVL.

J is TRBJ2-1 and V is TRBV19; no clear D gene. Germline V gene lookup returns CDR1 LNHDA and CDR2 SQIVND (reference sequence). The length of the CDR3 is 19 residues. V lost 1 base to trimming and J lost 0 bases, with 19 bases between them. CDR3 loop: CASSIGHLSPWGSYNEQFF. CDR3 coding DNA: TGTGCCAGTAGTATAGGACACCTTTCACCATGGGGCTCCTACAATGAGCAGTTCTTC.

In its sample, this clone was seen a few times. This chain connects TRBV7-2 to TRBJ2-7; D is unresolved. The ends were cut back, 0 bases at V and 1 base at J, with 4 bases in the middle. The CDR3 is 13 residues long. Looked up from germline, CDR1 is SGHTA and CDR2 is FQGNSA. For the CDR3, the DNA is TGTGCCAGCAGCTTAGCCCTTTCCTACGAGCAGTACTTC. Translating gives CASSLALSYEQYF.

The V and J genes are TRBV11-2 and TRBJ2-7, with D perhaps TRBD1 (6 bases). There are 16 residues in the CDR3. CDR1 SGHAT and CDR2 FQNNGV come from the germline V gene. The V end lost 6 bases, the J end lost 1 base, and 19 bases lay between the germline ends. The CDR3 spells CASRAPYRETSYEQYF. In DNA, the CDR3 is TGTGCCAGCAGGGCGCCTTACAGGGAAACATCCTACGAGCAGTACTTC.

The chain carries TRBV4-3 and TRBJ2-7, with unresolved D. Germline V lookup: CDR1 LGHNA, CDR2 YSLEER. V gave up 1 base and J gave up 7 bases, with 23 bases separating them. The CDR3 is 17 residues long. The CDR3 is CASSQGLSILPHGEQYF. The CDR3 nucleotides read TGCGCCAGCAGCCAAGGACTCTCGATCCTCCCCCACGGGGAGCAGTACTTC.

Here the CDR3 reads CASTLGDYSNQPQHF. As DNA, the CDR3 is TGTGCCAGTACCTTAGGTGATTATAGCAATCAGCCCCAGCATTTT. This chain uses TRBV19 with TRBJ1-5; D call uncertain. The V end lost 7 bases, the J end lost 0 bases, and 13 bases lay between the germline ends. The CDR3 length is 15 residues. Germline lookup yields CDR1 LNHDA and CDR2 SQIVND (reference sequence).

V and J are TRBV5-1 and TRBJ1-2; 7 nucleotides match TRBD1. Per germline, CDR1 SGHRS and CDR2 YFSETQ. The CDR3 contains 13 residues. Trimming removed 5 bases from V and 8 bases from J; junction bases left unmatched: 9. The CDR3 spells CASRPRQGSGYTF. Here the CDR3 DNA reads TGCGCCAGCAGGCCGAGACAGGGTTCGGGCTACACCTTC. Full variable domain (remainder filled in from reference TRBV5-1 and TRBJ1-2): KAGVTQTPRYLIKTRGQQVTLSCSPISGHRSVSWYQQTPGQGLQFLFEYFSETQRNKGNFPGRFSGRQFSNSRSEMNVSTLELGDSALYLCASRPRQGSGYTFGSGTRLTVV.

On this clone itself: A read error may produce the germline difference seen at one junction end. The chain links TRBV7-9 to TRBJ1-1; 11 bases match TRBD1. Germline V gene data show CDR1 as SEHNR and CDR2 as FQNEAQ (reference sequence). This CDR3 is 16 amino acids long. The CDR3 here is CASSLAGTGGSTEAFF. The CDR3 DNA sequence: TGTGCCAGCAGCCTAGCAGGGACAGGGGGGAGCACTGAAGCTTTCTTT.